Listed below are T cell receptor beta chains from one sample, sequenced in a study of blood T cell repertoires in COVID-19. The assay was immunoSEQ multiplex PCR, and TCRdb's table has in-frame clones only and misses some. The sample shows roughly 260,000 clones, about 85% of them seen only once. The sequenced material came from PBMCs or T cells enriched from blood (not recorded which). These receptors originate from a woman aged 25 to 39 with acute COVID-19. The conserved cysteine and the conserved F or W are not part of the CDR3 here. Some rows mark clone size as missing; the rest say once, few, many or name a class of expanded clone.

once	TRBV11-2	TRBJ2-1	ASSLGGGSYNEQF
NA	TRBV5-1	TRBJ2-7	ASRLAGDPSYEQY
NA	TRBV7-9	TRBJ1-1	ASSSDGGGAEAF
NA	TRBV18	TRBJ1-5	ASSPGTENQPQH
NA	TRBV19	TRBJ2-1	ASSTGTRGRSYNEQF
NA	TRBV6-1	TRBJ1-4	ASSEVRGTGNEKLF
NA	TRBV6-2/TRBV6-3	TRBJ1-5	ASSSTGVQPQH
NA	TRBV25-1	TRBJ2-1	ASLGPGQGYNEQF
NA	TRBV10-3	TRBJ2-3	ATKGFETDTQY
NA	TRBV5-1	TRBJ2-2	ASSLTQGAGGELF
NA	TRBV18	TRBJ1-5	ASSETGALSSNQPQH
NA	TRBV7-2	TRBJ2-1	ASSLDNRGNEQF
NA	TRBV7-9	TRBJ1-6	ASSLAGRDSPLH
NA	TRBV29-1	TRBJ2-3	SWAGVLDTQY
NA	TRBV25-1	TRBJ1-2	ASSSPGQGAYGYT
NA	TRBV28	TRBJ2-7	ASSLIRGSEQY
once	TRBV2	TRBJ1-2	ASSPKNNGGESGYT
NA	TRBV28	TRBJ2-3	ASSRGQVTDTQY
NA	TRBV28	TRBJ2-1	ASSPPV
NA	TRBV12-3/TRBV12-4	TRBJ1-4	ASSLGTAEKLF
NA	TRBV12-3/TRBV12-4	TRBJ2-7	ASSLRGRAEQY
NA	TRBV16	TRBJ2-7	ASSQSGGSSYEQY
NA	TRBV6-1	TRBJ1-3	ASSEWSLGRGSGNTIY
NA	TRBV6-5	TRBJ2-3	ASSPGQRTVNTQY
NA	TRBV6-4	TRBJ1-3	ASSDPQPGHSGNTIY
NA	TRBV5-1	TRBJ2-2	ASSQTQGYTGELF
NA	TRBV7-2	TRBJ2-1	ASSFDGEPYNEQF
NA	TRBV28	TRBJ1-2	ASSLWDRGRSNYGYT
NA	TRBV21-1	TRBJ2-7	ASSMRDRVYEQY
NA	TRBV7-9	TRBJ2-5	ASQHPQGETQY
NA	TRBV7-9	TRBJ2-5	ASSSGLAAYQETQY
NA	TRBV28	TRBJ1-5	ASSPRRGTGVRGNQPQH
NA	TRBV28	TRBJ2-7	ASSLNVQGPPNEQY
NA	TRBV5-6	TRBJ1-1	ASSLGQGVREAF
NA	TRBV4-3	TRBJ1-4	ASSQAGRANEKLF
NA	TRBV23-1	TRBJ1-1	ASSLQGWDTEAF
NA	TRBV6-1	TRBJ2-3	ASSEELGGTDTQY
NA	TRBV15	TRBJ1-1	ATSRAPGTANTEAF
NA	TRBV4-1	TRBJ2-7	ASSQASLAGGAYEQY
NA	TRBV9	TRBJ2-3	ASSVGGSPGLGDTQY
NA	TRBV7-6	TRBJ1-2	ASSVQPADYGYT
NA	TRBV2	TRBJ1-5	ASRAGQSNQPQH
NA	TRBV19	TRBJ2-7	ASSIAPGTAHEQY
NA	TRBV6-1	TRBJ1-2	ASSEDRVLGGYT
NA	TRBV7-9	TRBJ1-6	ASSPPGRQSSNSPLH
NA	TRBV12-3/TRBV12-4	TRBJ1-2	ASRTGQNYGYT
NA	TRBV4-1	TRBJ2-1	ASSHQGLVNEQF
NA	TRBV19	TRBJ2-7	ASSYQGYEQY